The 32 T cell receptor beta chains given below trace back to one sample, sequenced in a study of T cells in Graves' hyperthyroidism and ophthalmopathy. The CDR3 regions of TCR beta were amplified from RNA transcripts. TCR CDR3 underwent first-round RT-PCR with the HTBI primer set. TCRdb reprocessed the multiplex PCR reads with MiXCR, giving one entry per CDR3 protein. The repertoire consists of under 650,000 distinct CDR3 sequences, with around 15% occurring once and the leading ten covering around 4%. Sequencing input: blood. The source of these receptors is a woman aged 25 to 39 with Graves' hyperthyroidism.

This clonotype was counted between two and nine times. The chain employs TRBV12-3 or TRBV12-4 and TRBJ1-3; D is unresolved. The length of the CDR3 is 17 residues. Trimming shortened V by 1 base and J by 4 bases, and 17 bases separated the two germline ends. This CDR3 is CASSLVWGGVSGNTIYF. The CDR3 DNA sequence: TGTGCCAGCAGTTTAGTTTGGGGTGGGGTTTCCGGAAACACCATATATTTT.

This clonotype was counted between two and nine times. The V gene is TRBV3-1, the J gene TRBJ2-7; D is possibly TRBD2 (6 bases). The CDR3 extends over 16 amino acids. V was clipped by 6 bases and J by 4 bases, with 22 bases between them. Germline V gene sequence: CDR1 LGHDT, CDR2 YNNKEL (reference sequence). Written as DNA, the CDR3 is TGTGCCAGCAGAAGGGGCGGGGTCGTTGGGGCGTACGAGCAGTACTTC. It encodes CASRRGGVVGAYEQYF.

The chain employs TRBV6-5 and TRBJ2-2; a weak D match, TRBD1 (5 bases). V was cut by 3 bases and J by 6 bases, with 14 bases left in between. CDR3 length: 15 amino acids. The germline gives CDR1 MNHEY, CDR2 SVGAGI. The CDR3, as DNA: TGTGCCAGCAGTTATAGGTCCAGGGCCGCCGGGGAGCTGTTTTTT. This sequence encodes CASSYRSRAAGELFF.

This clonotype was counted at least ten times. The rearrangement uses TRBV7-2 and TRBJ1-2, with a tentative D call TRBD1 (6 bases). The germline CDR1 and CDR2 sequences are SGHTA and FQGNSA. This CDR3 has 14 residues. Deletions cut 7 bases from V and 5 bases from J, with 17 bases between. CDR3 nucleotide sequence: TGTGCCAGCAAGTCGGGGGCTTCGAGTTATGGCTACACCTTC. This translates into CASKSGASSYGYTF.

This clonotype was recorded a few times. The chain has TRBV5-5 and TRBJ1-6; D not resolved. The CDR3 has 14 residues. Germline V CDR1 and CDR2: SGHKS, YYEKEE (reference sequence). Deletions cut 5 bases from V and 0 bases from J, with 6 bases between. Here the CDR3 DNA reads TGTGCCAGCAGACACCGCTCCTATAATTCACCCCTCCACTTT. Its translation: CASRHRSYNSPLHF. The full variable domain, rest sourced from reference TRBV5-5 and TRBJ1-6, is DAGVTQSPTHLIKTRGQQVTLRCSPISGHKSVSWYQQVLGQGPQFIFQYYEKEERGRGNFPDRFSARQFPNYSSELNVNALLLGDSALYLCASRHRSYNSPLHFGNGTRLTVT.

In this sample, this clonotype turned up many times. The chain joins TRBV29-1 to TRBJ2-3; TRBD2 aligns across 7 bases. Germline lookup yields CDR1 SQVTM and CDR2 ANQGSEA. V dropped 3 bases and J dropped 4; count of bases not matched to a gene: 10. This CDR3 region has 15 residues. As DNA, the CDR3 is TGCAGCGTTGAGAGTGGCGGGAGTTGGGCAGATACGCAGTATTTT. This codes for CSVESGGSWADTQYF.

This clonotype was seen repeatedly, ten times or more. This sequence joins TRBV3-1 and TRBJ2-1; possibly TRBD1 or TRBD2 for D (5 bases each). V dropped 0 bases and J dropped 6 bases, with 21 bases sitting between them. Germline CDR1 and CDR2: LGHDT and YNNKEL (reference sequence). The CDR3 loop spans 18 amino acids. The CDR3 DNA reads TGTGCCAGCAGCCAAGATTCCGCCGGGGCCTGGACACTCAATGAGCAGTTCTTC. Its translation is CASSQDSAGAWTLNEQFF.

The V call is TRBV20-1, the J call TRBJ1-5; 8 bases align to TRBD1. This CDR3 spans 15 amino acids. The ends lost 3 bases at V and 7 bases at J; junction bases unmatched: 11. CDR1 and CDR2 from the germline V gene are DFQATT and SNEGSKA (reference sequence). The CDR3 nucleotides read TGCAGTGCTAGCCTAAGACAGGGGTCGGGCCAGCCCCAGCATTTT. This translates into CSASLRQGSGQPQHF.

This clonotype was counted between two and nine times. The gene calls are TRBV6-1 and TRBJ1-5; no reliable D call. Per the germline V gene, CDR1 is MNHNS and CDR2 is SASEGT. This CDR3 region has 14 residues. Trimming took 5 bases from V and 9 from J, leaving 17 bases between them. The CDR3 is CASSYYGEWGPQHF. As DNA, the CDR3 is TGTGCCAGCAGTTACTATGGGGAATGGGGGCCCCAGCATTTT.

The J gene is TRBJ2-5, the V gene TRBV11-3; no reliable D call. CDR3 length equals 13 residues. V was clipped by 8 bases and J by 5 bases, with 15 bases between them. CDR1 is SGHNT and CDR2 is YENEEA in the germline V gene. The DNA of the CDR3 is TGTGCCAGCGGCTCGATACCCCCGGAGACCCAGTACTTC. As protein: CASGSIPPETQYF.

In the case of this clonotype: A much more abundant neighbour one base away suggests this may be a read error. V and J are TRBV11-3 and TRBJ2-1; perhaps TRBD2 as D (6 bases). CDR3 length: 13 residues. Germline-derived CDR1 and CDR2 are SGHNT and YENEEA. The CDR3 nucleotides are TGTGCCAGCAACTTAGGTCCGGGAGATATGGAGTTCTTC. Protein: CASNLGPGDMEFF.

This clonotype was counted ten times or more. The rearrangement joins TRBV12-3 or TRBV12-4 to TRBJ1-5, with 8 bases aligning to TRBD1. With V trimmed by 5 bases and J by 7 bases, 4 bases remained unmatched. CDR3 length: 13 amino acids. Here the CDR3 DNA reads TGTGCCAGCAGTCTTGACAGGGGACAGCCCCAGCATTTT. Translation: CASSLDRGQPQHF.

This clonotype showed up many times. The chain combines TRBV20-1 with TRBJ2-5; D unresolved. From germline, CDR1 is DFQATT and CDR2 SNEGSKA (reference sequence). This CDR3 has 13 amino acids. Trimming removed 4 bases at V and 0 bases at J, with 9 bases between. CDR3 bases: TGCAGTGCTACTAGAAGGTACCAAGAGACCCAGTACTTC. Protein: CSATRRYQETQYF.

This clonotype has more than one count but fewer than ten. V gene TRBV18 combines with J gene TRBJ2-5, with 12 bases that match TRBD2. J lost 3 bases, V lost 4 bases, and 9 bases had no gene match. CDR3 length equals 17 residues. CDR1 is KGHSH and CDR2 is LQKENI in the germline V gene. The CDR3 DNA reads as TGTGCCAGCTCACAAATGACTAGCGGGAGTAGGAAAGAGACCCAGTACTTC. It yields the protein CASSQMTSGSRKETQYF.

Remarks on this clonotype: At one end, the junction sequence differs from germline, possibly due to a read error. CDR3 sequence: CASSQAPGSLLHF. CDR3 in DNA: TGTGCCAGCAGCCAAGCTCCGGGATCACTCCTCCACTTT. The chain carries TRBV3-1 and TRBJ1-6; D gene ambiguous. The CDR3 is 13 amino acids. Per germline, CDR1 LGHDT and CDR2 YNNKEL (reference sequence).

In this sample, this clonotype turned up many times. V usage is TRBV7-8 and J usage is TRBJ2-7; D is perhaps TRBD2 (6 bases). This CDR3 is built from 14 residues. Deletions cut 0 bases from V and 3 bases from J, with 9 bases between. CDR1 is SGHVS, CDR2 FQNEAQ, per germline. CDR3 nucleotides: TGTGCCAGCAGCTTAGCGGAGGGTTACTACGAGCAGTACTTC. It codes for CASSLAEGYYEQYF. The whole variable domain, remainder taken from reference TRBV7-8 and TRBJ2-7, is GAGVSQSPRYKVAKRGQDVALRCDPISGHVSLFWYQQALGQGPEFLTYFQNEAQLDKSGLPSDRFFAERPEGSVSTLKIQRTQQEDSAVYLCASSLAEGYYEQYFGPGTRLTVT.

In its sample, this clonotype was seen many times. The chain joins TRBV3-1 to TRBJ1-2; D possibly corresponds to TRBD1 (6 bases). Germline CDR1 reads LGHDT; CDR2 reads YNNKEL (reference sequence). The CDR3 sequence is 14 residues long. Trimming took off 5 bases at V and 2 bases at J, with 12 bases between the two ends. As DNA, the CDR3 is TGTGCCAGCAGCAGATCCGGGACAAACTATGGCTACACCTTC. The encoded protein is CASSRSGTNYGYTF.

The V gene is TRBV20-1, the J gene TRBJ1-6, with TRBD1 matching over 7 bases. Germline loops: CDR1 DFQATT, CDR2 SNEGSKA (reference sequence). The CDR3 consists of 15 residues. V gave up 5 bases and J gave up 4 bases; unmatched junction bases: 8. CDR3 in DNA: TGCAGTGCTCGACAGGGAGGTGGTTATAATTCACCCCTCCACTTT. Residues: CSARQGGGYNSPLHF.

The table lists this clonotype with many counts. This chain links TRBV2 with TRBJ1-5; D is unresolved. The V end lost 1 base, the J end lost 7 bases, and 14 bases lay between the germline ends. The germline gives CDR1 SNHLY, CDR2 FYNNEI. The CDR3 totals 15 residues. Here the CDR3 reads CASSEGLHTGQPQHF. The CDR3 DNA follows: TGTGCCAGCAGTGAAGGCCTTCATACGGGGCAGCCCCAGCATTTT.

The chain combines TRBV20-1 with TRBJ2-3, with 11 bases identical to TRBD2. The junction had 5 bases not matched to a gene; V was cut back by 1 base and J by 2 bases. Germline V lookup: CDR1 DFQATT, CDR2 SNEGSKA (reference sequence). CDR3 length: 16 amino acids. CDR3: CSARVSGRADTDTQYF. The CDR3, as DNA: TGCAGTGCTAGAGTTAGCGGGAGGGCCGACACAGATACGCAGTATTTT.

This clonotype appeared many times. The V call is TRBV28, the J call TRBJ2-7, with D possibly matching TRBD1 (5 bases). This CDR3 has 13 residues. Germline V gene sequence: CDR1 MDHEN, CDR2 SYDVKM. V lost 7 bases, J lost 0 bases, and 10 bases lay in between. CDR3 DNA sequence: TGTGCCAGCATGCAGGGTGGCTCCTACGAGCAGTACTTC. Amino acids: CASMQGGSYEQYF.

The chain uses TRBV19 and TRBJ2-2; 8 bases map to TRBD2. Unmatched junction bases numbered 8, after V lost 6 bases and J lost 2 bases. This CDR3 is 16 amino acids long. The germline gives CDR1 LNHDA, CDR2 SQIVND (reference sequence). DNA for the CDR3: TGTGCCAGTAGCCGATCCGGGACTAGAAACACCGGGGAGCTGTTTTTT. Amino acid sequence: CASSRSGTRNTGELFF.

This sequence joins TRBV20-1 and TRBJ2-5; 7 bases map to TRBD1. CDR3 length: 14 amino acids. J lost 2 bases, V lost 6 bases, and 9 bases had no gene match. Looked up from germline, CDR1 is DFQATT and CDR2 is SNEGSKA (reference sequence). CDR3 coding DNA: TGCAGTGCCCTAGTACAGGGGTCTCAAGAGACCCAGTACTTC. Amino acids: CSALVQGSQETQYF.

This clonotype was seen ten or more times. The rearrangement links TRBV29-1 to TRBJ1-1; D remains unclear. Germline V gene sequence: CDR1 SQVTM, CDR2 ANQGSEA. With 6 bases removed from V and 1 base from J, the gap between germline ends came to 12 bases. This CDR3 comprises 13 residues. The CDR3 nucleotides read TGCAGCGTAGTACTGACCGGGAACACTGAAGCTTTCTTT. Protein: CSVVLTGNTEAFF. Full variable domain (rest looked up from reference TRBV29-1 and TRBJ1-1): SAVISQKPSRDICQRGTSLTIQCQVDSQVTMMFWYRQQPGQSLTLIATANQGSEATYESGFVIDKFPISRPNLTFSTLTVSNMSPEDSSIYLCSVVLTGNTEAFFGQGTRLTVV.

This clonotype was seen a handful of times. The chain is built from TRBV10-3 and TRBJ2-7; D gene ambiguous. Germline values: CDR1 ENHRY, CDR2 SYGVKD. The V end lost 0 bases, the J end lost 2 bases, and 8 bases lay between the germline ends. This CDR3 contains 14 residues. CDR3 region: CAISESGRTYEQYF. In DNA, the CDR3 is TGTGCCATCAGTGAGTCGGGCAGGACCTACGAGCAGTACTTC.

This clonotype was detected a few times. CDR3 nucleotide sequence: TGCGCCAGCAGCCAAGAATTCAGGGTTGTGTATGGCTACACCTTC. As protein: CASSQEFRVVYGYTF. The rearrangement joins TRBV4-3 to TRBJ1-2; maybe TRBD1 (5 bases). The CDR3 extends over 15 amino acids. V was shortened by 0 bases and J by 5 bases, with 13 bases between the two germline ends. Germline V lookup: CDR1 LGHNA, CDR2 YSLEER.

This clonotype was counted many times. CDR3 residues: CASSSLQITYEQYF. DNA for the CDR3: TGTGCCAGCAGCTCTCTTCAGATTACCTACGAGCAGTACTTC. The chain links TRBV11-2 to TRBJ2-7; D is uncertain. This CDR3 has 14 amino acids. CDR1 is SGHAT, CDR2 FQNNGV, per germline. Trimming removed 4 bases from V and 2 bases from J, with 12 bases in between.

The chain recombines TRBV18 with TRBJ2-5; TRBD2 might be the D (5 bases). The CDR3 spans 15 residues. V lost 1 base, J lost 3 bases, and 12 bases lay in between. Germline CDR1 is KGHSH and CDR2 is LQKENI. Here the CDR3 DNA reads TGTGCCAGCTCACCACTAGGACTGGAAAAAGAGACCCAGTACTTC. It encodes CASSPLGLEKETQYF.

In this sample, this clonotype turned up a few times. The chain joins TRBV12-3 or TRBV12-4 to TRBJ1-6; tentative D call: TRBD1 (5 bases). The CDR3 contains 14 residues. V was trimmed by 3 bases and J by 7 bases, leaving 10 bases between them. In DNA form, the CDR3 reads TGTGCCAGCAGTTTCGGGGGGAACAATTCACCCCTCCACTTT. This encodes CASSFGGNNSPLHF.

CDR3 DNA sequence: TGTGCCAGGGAGGAGCGATCTTATGAGCAGTTCTTC. Its translation is CAREERSYEQFF. The chain uses TRBV27 and TRBJ2-1; perhaps TRBD2 as D (5 bases). Per the germline V gene, CDR1 is MNHEY and CDR2 is SMNVEV (reference sequence). The CDR3 covers 12 residues. V gave up 9 bases and J gave up 8 bases, with 14 bases separating them.

This clonotype was seen at least ten times. The V gene is TRBV13, the J gene TRBJ2-5, with D perhaps TRBD1 or TRBD2 (5 bases each). V was pared by 5 bases and J by 2 bases, with 24 bases between. The CDR3 runs to 18 residues. Germline V gene lookup returns CDR1 PRHDT and CDR2 FYEKMQ (reference sequence). The CDR3 DNA is TGTGCCAGCAGCCCACTACCAGCCCGGGACGAGTCTCAAGAGACCCAGTACTTC. This codes for CASSPLPARDESQETQYF.

This clonotype was counted many times. The chain employs TRBV7-2 and TRBJ1-4; D gene ambiguous. The germline V and J ends were trimmed by 6 bases and 6 bases, with 17 bases remaining between them. The CDR3 is 15 residues long. From germline, CDR1 is SGHTA and CDR2 FQGNSA. Here the CDR3 reads CASRAGSSGYEKLFF. The CDR3 DNA follows: TGTGCCAGCAGAGCAGGCAGTTCGGGTTATGAAAAACTGTTTTTT.